This record concerns one TCR beta chain sequence. TCRdb keeps only in-frame clones here, not all; method: immunoSEQ multiplex PCR. The sample shows about 230,000 clones, 80% to 85% of them seen only once. The entry originates in a study of blood T cell repertoires in COVID-19. In the study overall: Whether acute or convalescent, the COVID-19 samples came from the United States, Italy and Spain. PBMCs, B-cell-depleted T cells, or T cells were the source of the cDNA or gDNA that made up the material.

Germline assignment: CDR1 GTSNPN and CDR2 SVGIG (reference sequence). This CDR3 is 12 amino acids long. Between the trimmed V and J ends, which lost 6 bases and 1 base, there was a span of 7 bases. The chain links TRBV30 to TRBJ1-3; tentative D call: TRBD1 (5 bases). This receptor was taken from a middle-aged man with acute or convalescent COVID-19. Sequencing was done on a sample of peripheral blood. CDR3 loop: CACRESGNTIYF. The CDR3, as DNA: TGTGCCTGCAGGGAATCTGGAAACACCATATATTTT.